The entry that follows covers one T cell receptor beta chain sequence. CDR3 size: 18 residues. V was pared by 5 bases and J by 0 bases, with 21 bases between. Germline-derived CDR1 and CDR2 are SNHLY and FYNNEI. Researchers prepared the TCRbeta library using unique molecular identifiers, the study reports. TCRdb re-called the PCR reads through MiXCR, storing one row per CDR3 protein. The table includes 350,000 to 450,000 distinct CDR3 sequences, around 21% detected once. These data come from a study of T-cell reconstitution after alpha-beta-depleted transplantation in children. This sequence was found in a human donor who donated a stem cell graft to a child with acute myeloid leukemia. The chain uses TRBV2 and TRBJ2-3; no reliable D call. Sequencing used PBMCs from the stem cell graft donor, obtained from the stem cell graft. The CDR3 bases are TGTGCCAGCAGTCCCTATGGGAACAGCTATCTTAGCACAGATACGCAGTATTTT. It is translated as CASSPYGNSYLSTDTQYF. Full variable domain (missing parts from reference TRBV2 and TRBJ2-3): EPEVTQTPSHQVTQMGQEVILRCVPISNHLYFYWYRQILGQKVEFLVSFYNNEISEKSEIFDDQFSVERPDGSNFTLKIRSTKLEDSAMYFCASSPYGNSYLSTDTQYFGPGTRLTVL.